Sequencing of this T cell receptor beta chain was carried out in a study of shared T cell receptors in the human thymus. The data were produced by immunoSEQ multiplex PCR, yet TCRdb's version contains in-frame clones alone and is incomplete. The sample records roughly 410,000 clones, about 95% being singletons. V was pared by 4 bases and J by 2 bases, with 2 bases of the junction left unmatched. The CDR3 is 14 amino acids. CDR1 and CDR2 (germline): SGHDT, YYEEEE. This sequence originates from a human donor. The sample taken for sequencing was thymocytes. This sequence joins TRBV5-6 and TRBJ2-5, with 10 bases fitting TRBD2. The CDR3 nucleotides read TGTGCCAGCAGCCTAGCGGGGGCACAAGAGACCCAGTACTTC. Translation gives CASSLAGAQETQYF.